These 24 T cell receptor beta chains were all obtained from the same sample, sequenced in a study of cytomegalovirus exposure and HLA in healthy donors. The study ran its PCR with 60 Vbeta and 13 Jbeta primers. Only in-frame clones appear in the TCRdb table, and some are missing; sequencing was by immunoSEQ multiplex PCR. Here the sample spans 170,000 or so clones, about four fifths being singletons. The sequenced sample was PBMCs. Receptors were obtained from a boy aged 2 to 10 in good health and CMV-seronegative.

The J gene is TRBJ1-1, the V gene TRBV19, with D maybe TRBD1 (5 bases). Germline-derived CDR1 and CDR2 are LNHDA and SQIVND (reference sequence). The CDR3 covers 11 residues. Between the trimmed V and J ends, which lost 11 bases and 7 bases, there was a span of 14 bases. Here the CDR3 DNA reads TGTGCCGCCGGCGGGGGAGGTGAAGCTTTCTTT. It encodes CAAGGGGEAFF.

V is TRBV7-2 and J is TRBJ1-4; D remains ambiguous. Trimming stripped 2 bases from V and 4 bases from J, with 8 bases between. Per germline, CDR1 SGHTA and CDR2 FQGNSA. CDR3 size: 14 residues. The CDR3 DNA sequence: TGTGCCAGCAGCTTATCACAGAATAATGAAAAACTGTTTTTT. Encoded protein: CASSLSQNNEKLFF.

This chain joins TRBV28 and TRBJ1-5, with TRBD1 matching 9 bases. The V and J ends lost 5 bases and 6 bases, in that order; junction bases with no gene match: 5. The CDR3 covers 14 residues. Germline CDR1 is MDHEN and CDR2 is SYDVKM. CDR3 protein: CASSLNRGRQPQHF. The CDR3 bases are TGTGCCAGCAGTCTAAACAGGGGGCGTCAGCCCCAGCATTTT.

V and J are TRBV5-1 and TRBJ2-3, with 7 bases fitting TRBD1. The trim removed 3 bases at V and 2 bases at J, leaving 6 bases unmatched. Germline values: CDR1 SGHRS, CDR2 YFSETQ. CDR3 length equals 15 residues. CDR3 sequence reads: CASSWTGPYTDTQYF. The CDR3 nucleotides are TGCGCCAGCAGCTGGACAGGCCCATACACAGATACGCAGTATTTT.

The chain links TRBV10-1 to TRBJ2-3, with 13 bases identical to TRBD2. Germline V lookup: CDR1 WNHNN, CDR2 SYGVQD (reference sequence). The V segment lost 5 bases and the J segment 5 bases; nucleotides outside the gene matches: 4. The CDR3 is 15 amino acids. The CDR3 spells CASSRTSGSEDTQYF. Written as DNA, the CDR3 is TGCGCCAGCAGTAGGACTAGCGGGAGTGAAGATACGCAGTATTTT.

The J gene is TRBJ2-5, the V gene TRBV9, with D tentatively TRBD1 (8 bases). V lost 4 bases to trimming and J lost 4 bases, with 17 bases between them. Germline assignment: CDR1 SGDLS and CDR2 YYNGEE. There are 15 residues in the CDR3. DNA for the CDR3: TGTGCCAGCAGCCTCGGACAGGGAGGGGGAGAGACCCAGTACTTC. As protein: CASSLGQGGGETQYF.

The V call is TRBV27, the J call TRBJ2-7, with 7 bases identical to TRBD2. The germline CDR1 and CDR2 sequences are MNHEY and SMNVEV (reference sequence). The CDR3 loop spans 14 amino acids. V shed 8 bases, J shed 2 bases, and the junction held 9 bases outside the gene matches. The CDR3 DNA reads as TGTGCCAGCGGGAGGGGCGGGAGTACCTACGAGCAGTACTTC. It translates to CASGRGGSTYEQYF.

The V and J genes are TRBV28 and TRBJ2-2, with 11 positions matching TRBD2. V lost 5 bases and J lost 7; bases outside the gene matches: 9. This CDR3 has 16 residues. Germline loops: CDR1 MDHEN, CDR2 SYDVKM. The CDR3 DNA is TGTGCCAGCAGTCCACTAGCGGGAGAGGGCGTCGGGGAGCTGTTTTTT. It encodes CASSPLAGEGVGELFF.

The CDR3 coding sequence is TGTGCCAGCCGTCTGCGGCCGACGAGCTCCTACAATGAGCAGTTCTTC. Its protein product is CASRLRPTSSYNEQFF. The chain recombines TRBV7-9 with TRBJ2-1; D unresolved. V was shortened by 8 bases and J by 0 bases, with 17 bases between the two germline ends. This CDR3 has 16 amino acids. Per germline, CDR1 SEHNR and CDR2 FQNEAQ (reference sequence).

CDR3 coding DNA: TGCGCCAGCAGCCAGGGTTCACTAGCCGGTACGCAGTATTTT. It specifies CASSQGSLAGTQYF. The rearrangement uses TRBV4-1 and TRBJ2-3; tentative D call: TRBD2 (6 bases). V was pared by 3 bases and J by 8 bases, with 15 bases between. CDR1 and CDR2 from the germline V gene are MGHRA and YSYEKL. The CDR3 is made up of 14 amino acids.

The J gene is TRBJ2-7, the V gene TRBV27; D is perhaps TRBD2 (5 bases). V lost 1 base and J 1 base, leaving 11 bases between the germline ends. The CDR3 spans 15 residues. Germline CDR1 reads MNHEY; CDR2 reads SMNVEV (reference sequence). The CDR3 DNA sequence: TGTGCCAGCAGTTTATTTCGACCGGGATCCTACGAGCAGTACTTC. Translating gives CASSLFRPGSYEQYF.

V gene TRBV18 combines with J gene TRBJ2-1, with a possible D match to TRBD1 (6 bases). CDR3 length equals 13 residues. Germline values: CDR1 KGHSH, CDR2 LQKENI. The germline V and J ends were trimmed by 8 bases and 5 bases, with 13 bases remaining between them. CDR3 sequence reads: CASLPGQNNEQFF. The DNA for the CDR3 is TGTGCCAGCCTACCTGGACAGAACAATGAGCAGTTCTTC.

This rearrangement joins TRBV25-1 to TRBJ2-7; perhaps TRBD2 as D (6 bases). V dropped 0 bases and J dropped 5 bases, with 14 bases sitting between them. Per the germline V gene, CDR1 is MGHDK and CDR2 is SYGVNS. CDR3 size: 15 residues. The CDR3 nucleotides are TGTGCCAGCAGTGAATACAGCGGGCCCTCTAACGAGCAGTACTTC. This gives the protein CASSEYSGPSNEQYF.

This clone was seen just once. V and J are TRBV19 and TRBJ1-2, with a weak D call TRBD1 (5 bases). This CDR3 region has 14 residues. Per the germline V gene, CDR1 is LNHDA and CDR2 is SQIVND (reference sequence). The ends were cut back, 4 bases at V and 0 bases at J, with 9 bases in the middle. The DNA for the CDR3 is TGTGCCAGTAGTAGACAGAAATCTAACTATGGCTACACCTTC. Translating it yields CASSRQKSNYGYTF.

This rearrangement joins TRBV7-4 to TRBJ1-3; 8 bases match TRBD1. V gave up 5 bases and J gave up 4 bases; unmatched junction bases: 13. Germline V CDR1 and CDR2: SGHVT, SQSDAQ. This CDR3 is built from 17 residues. CDR3 region: CASSEGPDREAGNTIYF. The CDR3 DNA reads TGTGCCAGCAGCGAAGGACCGGACAGGGAAGCCGGAAACACCATATATTTT.

J is TRBJ1-4 and V is TRBV7-8; D possibly corresponds to TRBD1 (5 bases). V lost 3 bases and J lost 2, with 7 bases in between. The germline CDR1 and CDR2 sequences are SGHVS and FQNEAQ. The CDR3 sequence is 14 residues long. The chain's CDR3 is CASSFPGTNEKLFF. The CDR3, as DNA: TGTGCCAGCAGCTTTCCAGGGACTAATGAAAAACTGTTTTTT.

The gene calls are TRBV11-2 and TRBJ2-3; D perhaps matches TRBD2 (6 bases). V was trimmed by 5 bases and J by 0 bases, leaving 15 bases between them. The CDR3 covers 16 residues. Germline lookup yields CDR1 SGHAT and CDR2 FQNNGV. The CDR3 DNA sequence: TGTGCCAGCAGCCCATCGCGGGGCCCTAGCACAGATACGCAGTATTTT. It yields the protein CASSPSRGPSTDTQYF. The entire variable domain, with the rest obtained from reference TRBV11-2 and TRBJ2-3, is as follows: EAGVAQSPRYKIIEKRQSVAFWCNPISGHATLYWYQQILGQGPKLLIQFQNNGVVDDSQLPKDRFSAERLKGVDSTLKIQPAKLEDSAVYLCASSPSRGPSTDTQYFGPGTRLTVL.

The genes are TRBV19 and TRBJ1-5, with a tentative D call TRBD1 (5 bases). The CDR3 loop spans 15 amino acids. CDR1 and CDR2 from the germline V gene are LNHDA and SQIVND (reference sequence). V was pared by 3 bases and J by 6 bases, with 15 bases between. The CDR3 region has the DNA TGTGCCAGTAGTATTTCGTGGCAGGGAAGTCAGCCCCAGCATTTT. Protein product: CASSISWQGSQPQHF.

A word on this clone: The sample holds other DNA sequences that translate to the same CDR3. V usage is TRBV7-2 and J usage is TRBJ2-1; D perhaps matches TRBD1 (6 bases). The ends were cut back, 0 bases at V and 2 bases at J, with 8 bases in the middle. CDR1 is SGHTA and CDR2 is FQGNSA in the germline V gene. This CDR3 spans 15 amino acids. The CDR3 nucleotides are TGTGCCAGCAGCTTAGCAGCAGGGGCCTACAATGAGCAGTTCTTC. This codes for CASSLAAGAYNEQFF. Together with reference TRBV7-2 and TRBJ2-1, the CDR3 gives the full variable domain: GAGVSQSPSNKVTEKGKDVELRCDPISGHTALYWYRQSLGQGLEFLIYFQGNSAPDKSGLPSDRFSAERTGGSVSTLTIQRTQQEDSAVYLCASSLAAGAYNEQFFGPGTRLTVL.

The chain carries TRBV7-9 and TRBJ2-7; 8 nucleotides line up with TRBD1. The CDR3 extends over 15 amino acids. J lost 3 bases, V lost 1 base, and 5 bases had no gene match. The germline gives CDR1 SEHNR, CDR2 FQNEAQ (reference sequence). The chain's CDR3 is CASSLGRGHFYEQYF. In DNA form, the CDR3 reads TGTGCCAGCAGCTTAGGCAGGGGGCATTTCTACGAGCAGTACTTC. The variable domain in full, with the rest retrieved from reference TRBV7-9 and TRBJ2-7, is DTGVSQNPRHKITKRGQNVTFRCDPISEHNRLYWYRQTLGQGPEFLTYFQNEAQLEKSRLLSDRFSAERPKGSFSTLEIQRTEQGDSAMYLCASSLGRGHFYEQYFGPGTRLTVT.

The genes are TRBV7-9 and TRBJ1-1, with D possibly matching TRBD1 (6 bases). Germline CDR1 reads SEHNR; CDR2 reads FQNEAQ (reference sequence). The CDR3 spans 13 residues. V lost 2 bases and J lost 5, with 9 bases in between. The CDR3 nucleotides read TGTGCCAGCAGCTTAAACAGGGAGACTGAAGCTTTCTTT. Translation gives CASSLNRETEAFF.

The chain links TRBV27 to TRBJ1-2, with D maybe TRBD1 (6 bases). There are 15 residues in the CDR3. Deletions cut 6 bases from V and 4 bases from J, with 18 bases between. The V gene's germline CDR1 is MNHEY and CDR2 SMNVEV (reference sequence). The CDR3 region has the DNA TGTGCCAGCAGCCGGGGGGGCCCACCGGTCTATGGCTACACCTTC. This translates into CASSRGGPPVYGYTF.

The chain recombines TRBV28 with TRBJ2-7; D remains unclear. This CDR3 is 14 amino acids long. Deletions cut 8 bases from V and 3 bases from J, with 17 bases between. Germline V gene lookup returns CDR1 MDHEN and CDR2 SYDVKM. CDR3 in DNA: TGTGCCAGCTCGTTGTGGGCAGGAAGCTACGAGCAGTACTTC. This encodes CASSLWAGSYEQYF. Full variable domain (outside the CDR3, taken from reference TRBV28 and TRBJ2-7): DVKVTQSSRYLVKRTGEKVFLECVQDMDHENMFWYRQDPGLGLRLIYFSYDVKMKEKGDIPEGYSVSREKKERFSLILESASTNQTSMYLCASSLWAGSYEQYFGPGTRLTVT.

The genes are TRBV4-1 and TRBJ2-7; TRBD2 matches at 10 bases. Trimming took 4 bases from V and 4 from J; bases not matched to a gene: 1. The germline V gene encodes CDR1 MGHRA and CDR2 YSYEKL. The CDR3 spans 13 residues. Here the CDR3 reads CASSRTSGYEQYF. CDR3 nucleotide sequence: TGCGCCAGCAGCCGGACTAGCGGTTACGAGCAGTACTTC.